This TCR beta chain was documented in a study of shared clonotypes between healthy human individuals. Study overall: Donors had three CD4 naive, three CD4 memory, two CD8 naive and one CD8 memory plate apiece.

CD45RO-negative, CCR7-positively selected cells formed the naive CD8 fraction, excluding terminally differentiated effector memory CD45RA+ cells. This clone appeared once. The assay was immunoSEQ multiplex PCR, and TCRdb's table has in-frame clones only and misses some. The data show about 680,000 clones, with about 91% seen just once and about 24% held by the top ten. This CDR3 is built from 15 residues. The germline CDR1 and CDR2 sequences are SGHDT and YYEEEE. The trim removed 4 bases at V and 4 bases at J, leaving 10 bases unmatched. What was sequenced was naive CD8+ T cells sorted from blood. The TCR sequence derives from a man in his thirties or forties in good health. The V gene is TRBV5-6, the J gene TRBJ2-7; 8 bases are a match to TRBD2. In DNA form, the CDR3 reads TGTGCCAGCAGCATCAGCGGGAGAGGGGTATACGAGCAGTACTTC. Translated: CASSISGRGVYEQYF. Full variable domain (rest looked up from reference TRBV5-6 and TRBJ2-7): DAGVTQSPTHLIKTRGQQVTLRCSPKSGHDTVSWYQQALGQGPQFIFQYYEEEERQRGNFPDRFSGHQFPNYSSELNVNALLLGDSALYLCASSISGRGVYEQYFGPGTRLTVT.